The clone carrying this T cell receptor (beta chain) occurred a few times. Germline assignment: CDR1 SNHLY and CDR2 FYNNEI. The germline V and J ends were trimmed by 6 bases and 3 bases, with 19 bases remaining between them. The length of the CDR3 is 16 residues. The data were taken from a study of tumor-infiltrating lymphocytes in oesophageal squamous cell carcinoma. Each CDR3 protein gets one entry after TCRdb re-called the PCR reads with MiXCR. The table lists about 25,000 distinct CDR3 sequences, 38% of them singletons. The sequence came from a male donor with esophageal squamous cell carcinoma. The chain carries TRBV2 and TRBJ2-3; tentatively, D is TRBD2 (6 bases). The specimen sequenced was esophageal tumor tissue. This chain's CDR3 is CASRGATGRATDTQYF. In DNA form, the CDR3 reads TGTGCCAGCAGGGGAGCCACCGGGAGAGCAACAGATACGCAGTATTTT.